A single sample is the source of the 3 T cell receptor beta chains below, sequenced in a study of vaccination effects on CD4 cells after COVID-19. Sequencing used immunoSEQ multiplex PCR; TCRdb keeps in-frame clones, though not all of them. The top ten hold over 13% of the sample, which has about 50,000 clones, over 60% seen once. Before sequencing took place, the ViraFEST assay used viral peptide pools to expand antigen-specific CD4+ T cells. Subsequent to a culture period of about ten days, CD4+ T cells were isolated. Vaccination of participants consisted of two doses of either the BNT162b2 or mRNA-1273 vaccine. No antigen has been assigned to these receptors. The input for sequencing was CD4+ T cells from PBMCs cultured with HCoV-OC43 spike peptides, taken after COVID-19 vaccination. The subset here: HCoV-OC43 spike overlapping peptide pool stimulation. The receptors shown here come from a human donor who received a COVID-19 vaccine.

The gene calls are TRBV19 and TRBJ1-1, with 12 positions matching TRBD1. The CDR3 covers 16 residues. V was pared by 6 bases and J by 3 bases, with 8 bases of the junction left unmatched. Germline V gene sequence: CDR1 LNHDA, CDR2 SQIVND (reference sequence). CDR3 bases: TGTGCCAGTAGCTCGGGACAGGGGGCGGTTTACACTGAAGCTTTCTTT. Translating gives CASSSGQGAVYTEAFF.

In DNA form, the CDR3 reads TGCGCCAGCAGCCATGGGCGGGGGGTCGGAGGAAACACCATATATTTT. This sequence encodes CASSHGRGVGGNTIYF. This chain uses TRBV4-1 with TRBJ1-3; possibly TRBD1 for D (5 bases). The germline gives CDR1 MGHRA, CDR2 YSYEKL. CDR3 length equals 16 residues. V gave up 3 bases and J gave up 4 bases, with 16 bases separating them.

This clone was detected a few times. CDR3 sequence reads: CASSPTGVITGELFF. The DNA for the CDR3 is TGTGCCAGCAGCCCGACAGGGGTTATCACCGGGGAGCTGTTTTTT. The genes are TRBV27 and TRBJ2-2, with 8 bases fitting TRBD1. Germline trimming cut 6 bases from V and 4 bases from J; bases unmatched to any gene: 7. Looked up from germline, CDR1 is MNHEY and CDR2 is SMNVEV (reference sequence). The CDR3 loop spans 15 amino acids.